This note documents a single T cell receptor (beta chain) sequence. Its antigen is currently unknown. The CDR3 has 15 amino acids. The germline V gene encodes CDR1 SGHVS and CDR2 FNYEAQ. J gave up 5 bases and V 5 bases, and 4 bases lay outside the gene matches. The data were taken from a study of cytomegalovirus exposure and HLA in healthy donors. Study details: Clustering assigned 70% to 90% of the roughly 430 genotyped donors to the Caucasian-associated ancestry cluster. Broader study findings: Reports credit the classifier with highly specific, highly sensitive diagnosis of cytomegalovirus status.

Both 60 Vbeta primers and 13 Jbeta primers went into the PCR. The table came from immunoSEQ multiplex PCR; TCRdb's copy has only in-frame clones and leaves some out. Altogether 90,000 or so clones are present, under 80% being singletons, with the ten largest covering around 4.3%. Sequencing was carried out using PBMCs. This TCR was recovered from a man in his 60s in good health and CMV-seronegative. The J gene is TRBJ2-2, the V gene TRBV7-6, with 11 bases that match TRBD1. The CDR3, as DNA: TGTGCCAGCAGCCGCGGGACAGGGGGAACCGGGGAGCTGTTTTTT. This gives the protein CASSRGTGGTGELFF.